This TCR beta chain came from a study of T cells in Graves' hyperthyroidism and ophthalmopathy. For the study at large: The authors collected peripheral blood at initial diagnosis, before any treatment. Study-wide results and limits: A 13 V-J signature model discriminated ophthalmopathy versus stable hyperthyroidism. In the blood, most expanded thyroid clonotypes above 0.001 appeared as well.

The junction had 7 bases not matched to a gene; V was cut back by 3 bases and J by 4 bases. Germline V lookup: CDR1 LGHNA, CDR2 YSLEER. CDR3 length: 16 amino acids. RNA transcripts were the template for amplifying TCR beta CDR3 regions. Primed by the HTBI set, a first-round RT-PCR was run on the TCR CDR3. MiXCR, applied by TCRdb to the multiplex PCR reads, yields one record per CDR3 protein. The sample lists roughly 500,000 distinct CDR3 sequences; 22% were seen once. Concerning this clonotype itself: Its target is not known.

It was uncontrolled infection, other autoimmune disease, pregnancy or lactation that excluded patients. The sample comprised blood. The source of this sequence is a woman in her 70s with Graves' ophthalmopathy. The genes are TRBV4-3 and TRBJ2-3, with 10 bases aligning to TRBD2. DNA of the CDR3: TGCGCCAGCAGCCATTCCGGGACTAGCGTGGCAGATACGCAGTATTTT. Translated: CASSHSGTSVADTQYF.